This T cell receptor (beta chain) was identified during a study of blood T cell repertoires in COVID-19. For the study at large: T cells, B-cell-depleted T cells, or PBMCs provided the cDNA or gDNA that served as material.

J was trimmed by 2 bases and V by 1 base; bases with no gene match: 13. Germline V gene lookup returns CDR1 SGHDT and CDR2 YYEEEE. CDR3 length equals 18 residues. Only in-frame clones appear in the TCRdb table, and some are missing; sequencing was by immunoSEQ multiplex PCR. The sample consists of about 370,000 clones, 89% of them appearing once. Sequences were obtained from peripheral blood. This receptor was taken from a woman in her thirties with COVID-19, enrolled during active disease. This chain uses TRBV5-6 with TRBJ2-3, with 7 positions matching TRBD2. The CDR3 DNA sequence: TGTGCCAGCAGCTTGCGGGTCGGGGGGAGGGCCGACACAGATACGCAGTATTTT. As protein: CASSLRVGGRADTDTQYF.